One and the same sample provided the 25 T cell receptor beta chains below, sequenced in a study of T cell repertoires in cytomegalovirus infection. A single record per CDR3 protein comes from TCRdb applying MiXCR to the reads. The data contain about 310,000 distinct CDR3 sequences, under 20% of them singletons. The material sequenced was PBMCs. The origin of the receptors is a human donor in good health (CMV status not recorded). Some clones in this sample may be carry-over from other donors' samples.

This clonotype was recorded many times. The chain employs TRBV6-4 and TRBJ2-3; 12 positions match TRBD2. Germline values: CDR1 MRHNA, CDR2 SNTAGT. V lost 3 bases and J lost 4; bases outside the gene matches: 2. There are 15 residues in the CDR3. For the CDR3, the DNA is TGTGCCAGCAGTGAGACTAGCGGGGGTTCAGATACGCAGTATTTT. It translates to CASSETSGGSDTQYF.

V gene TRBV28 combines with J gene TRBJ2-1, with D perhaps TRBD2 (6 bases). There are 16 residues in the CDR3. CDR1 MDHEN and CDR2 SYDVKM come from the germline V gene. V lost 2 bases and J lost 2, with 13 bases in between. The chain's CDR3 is CASSLPRTTPYNEQFF. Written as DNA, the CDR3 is TGTGCCAGCAGTTTACCCAGGACTACCCCCTACAATGAGCAGTTCTTC.

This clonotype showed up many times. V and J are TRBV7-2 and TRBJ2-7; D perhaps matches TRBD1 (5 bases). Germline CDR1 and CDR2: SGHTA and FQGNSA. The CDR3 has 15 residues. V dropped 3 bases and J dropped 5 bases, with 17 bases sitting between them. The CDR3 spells CASSFAPQGWDEQYF. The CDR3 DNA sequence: TGTGCCAGCAGCTTTGCCCCGCAGGGTTGGGACGAGCAGTACTTC.

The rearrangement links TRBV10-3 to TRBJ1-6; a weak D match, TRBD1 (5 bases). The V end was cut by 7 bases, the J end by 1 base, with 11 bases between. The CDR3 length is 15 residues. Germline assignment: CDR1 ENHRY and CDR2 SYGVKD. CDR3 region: CAIKETVSYNSPLHF. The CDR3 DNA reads TGTGCCATCAAGGAGACAGTATCCTATAATTCACCCCTCCACTTT.

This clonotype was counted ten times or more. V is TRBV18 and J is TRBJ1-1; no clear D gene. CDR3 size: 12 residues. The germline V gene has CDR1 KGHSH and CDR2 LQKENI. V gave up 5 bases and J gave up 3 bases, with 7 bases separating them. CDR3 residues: CASSVGHTEAFF. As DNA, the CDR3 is TGTGCCAGCTCAGTGGGTCACACTGAAGCTTTCTTT.

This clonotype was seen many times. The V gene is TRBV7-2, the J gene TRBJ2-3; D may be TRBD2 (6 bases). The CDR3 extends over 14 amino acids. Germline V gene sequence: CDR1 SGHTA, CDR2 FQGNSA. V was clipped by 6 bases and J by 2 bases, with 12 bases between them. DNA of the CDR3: TGTGCCAGCAGACCGTGGGACTTCACAGATACGCAGTATTTT. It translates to CASRPWDFTDTQYF.

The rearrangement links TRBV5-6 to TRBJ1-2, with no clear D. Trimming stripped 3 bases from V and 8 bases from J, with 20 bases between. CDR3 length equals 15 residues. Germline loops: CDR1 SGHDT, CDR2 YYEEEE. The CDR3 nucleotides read TGTGCCAGCAGCTACTGGGTCCGGGAGGAATTGGGCTACACCTTC. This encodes CASSYWVREELGYTF.

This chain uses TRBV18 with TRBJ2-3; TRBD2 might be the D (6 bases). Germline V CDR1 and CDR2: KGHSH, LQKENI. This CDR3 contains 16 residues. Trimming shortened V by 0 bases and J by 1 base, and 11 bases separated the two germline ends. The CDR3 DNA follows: TGTGCCAGCTCACCACCGACTAGTTACGGCACAGATACGCAGTATTTT. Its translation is CASSPPTSYGTDTQYF.

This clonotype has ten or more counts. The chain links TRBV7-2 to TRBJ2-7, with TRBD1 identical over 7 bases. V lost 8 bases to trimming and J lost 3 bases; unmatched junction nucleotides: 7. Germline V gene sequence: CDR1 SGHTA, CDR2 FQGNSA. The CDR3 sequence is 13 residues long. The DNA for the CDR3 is TGTGCCAGCGCCACCGCAGGGGGCTACGAGCAGTACTTC. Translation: CASATAGGYEQYF.

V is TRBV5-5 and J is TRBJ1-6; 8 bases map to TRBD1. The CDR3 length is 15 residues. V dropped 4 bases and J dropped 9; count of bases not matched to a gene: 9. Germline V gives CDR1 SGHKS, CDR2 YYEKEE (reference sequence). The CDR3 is CASSLITGTGSPLHF. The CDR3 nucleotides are TGTGCCAGCAGCCTCATAACAGGGACAGGTTCACCCCTCCACTTT. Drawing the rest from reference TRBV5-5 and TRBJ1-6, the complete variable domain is DAGVTQSPTHLIKTRGQQVTLRCSPISGHKSVSWYQQVLGQGPQFIFQYYEKEERGRGNFPDRFSARQFPNYSSELNVNALLLGDSALYLCASSLITGTGSPLHFGNGTRLTVT.

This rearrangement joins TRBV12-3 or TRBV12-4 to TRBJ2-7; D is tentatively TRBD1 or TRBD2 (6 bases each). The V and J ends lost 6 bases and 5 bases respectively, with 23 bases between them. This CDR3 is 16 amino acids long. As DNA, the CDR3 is TGTGCCAGCAGAAACACACCACCAAGGGGGGAGGACGAGCAGTACTTC. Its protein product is CASRNTPPRGEDEQYF.

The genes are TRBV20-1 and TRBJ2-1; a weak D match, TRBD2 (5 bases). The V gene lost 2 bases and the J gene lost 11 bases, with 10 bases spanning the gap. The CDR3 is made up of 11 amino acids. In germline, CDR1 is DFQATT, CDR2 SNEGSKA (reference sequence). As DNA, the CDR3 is TGCAGTGCTAGACGGGAAGACAAGCAGTTCTTC. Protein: CSARREDKQFF.

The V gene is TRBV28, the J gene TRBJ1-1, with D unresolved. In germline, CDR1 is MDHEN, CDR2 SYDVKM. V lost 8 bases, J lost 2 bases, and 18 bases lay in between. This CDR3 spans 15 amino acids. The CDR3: CASGQIGRVNTEAFF. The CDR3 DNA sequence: TGTGCCAGCGGGCAAATTGGGCGGGTTAACACTGAAGCTTTCTTT. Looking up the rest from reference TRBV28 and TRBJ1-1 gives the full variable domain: DVKVTQSSRYLVKRTGEKVFLECVQDMDHENMFWYRQDPGLGLRLIYFSYDVKMKEKGDIPEGYSVSREKKERFSLILESASTNQTSMYLCASGQIGRVNTEAFFGQGTRLTVV.

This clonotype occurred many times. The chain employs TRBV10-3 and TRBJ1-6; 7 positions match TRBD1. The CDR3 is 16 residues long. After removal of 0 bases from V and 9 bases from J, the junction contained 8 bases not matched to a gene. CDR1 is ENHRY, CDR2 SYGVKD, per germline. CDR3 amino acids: CAISESTGLRVSPLHF. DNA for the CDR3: TGTGCCATCAGTGAGTCGACAGGGCTACGGGTTTCACCCCTCCACTTT.

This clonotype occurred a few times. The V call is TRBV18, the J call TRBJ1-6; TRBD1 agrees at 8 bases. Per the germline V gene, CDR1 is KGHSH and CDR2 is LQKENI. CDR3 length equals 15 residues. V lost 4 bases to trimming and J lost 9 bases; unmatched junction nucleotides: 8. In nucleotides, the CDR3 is TGTGCCAGCTCACGCGGACAGGGCGAAATTTCACCCCTCCACTTT. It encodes CASSRGQGEISPLHF. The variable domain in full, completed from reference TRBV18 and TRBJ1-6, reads NAGVMQNPRHLVRRRGQEARLRCSPMKGHSHVYWYRQLPEEGLKFMVYLQKENIIDESGMPKERFSAEFPKEGPSILRIQQVVRGDSAAYFCASSRGQGEISPLHFGNGTRLTVT.

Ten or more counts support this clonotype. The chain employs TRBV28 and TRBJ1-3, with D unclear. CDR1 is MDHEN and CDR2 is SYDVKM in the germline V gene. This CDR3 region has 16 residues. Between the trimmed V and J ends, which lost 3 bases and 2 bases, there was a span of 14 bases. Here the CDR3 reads CASSFAGDSTGNTIYF. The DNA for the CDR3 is TGTGCCAGCAGTTTTGCAGGAGATTCTACTGGAAACACCATATATTTT. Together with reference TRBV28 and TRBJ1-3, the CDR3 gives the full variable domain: DVKVTQSSRYLVKRTGEKVFLECVQDMDHENMFWYRQDPGLGLRLIYFSYDVKMKEKGDIPEGYSVSREKKERFSLILESASTNQTSMYLCASSFAGDSTGNTIYFGEGSWLTVV.

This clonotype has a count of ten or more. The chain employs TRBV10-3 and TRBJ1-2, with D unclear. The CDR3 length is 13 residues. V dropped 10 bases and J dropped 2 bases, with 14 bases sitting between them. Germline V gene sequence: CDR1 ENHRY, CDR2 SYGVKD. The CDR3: CATNAEENYGYTF. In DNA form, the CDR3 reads TGTGCCACGAATGCGGAGGAAAACTATGGCTACACCTTC.

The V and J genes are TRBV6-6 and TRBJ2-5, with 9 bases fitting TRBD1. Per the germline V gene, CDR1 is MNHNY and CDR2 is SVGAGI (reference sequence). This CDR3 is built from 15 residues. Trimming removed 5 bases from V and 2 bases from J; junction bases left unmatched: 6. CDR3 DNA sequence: TGTGCCAGCAGTCCCGGGACAGGGAGACAAGAGACCCAGTACTTC. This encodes CASSPGTGRQETQYF.

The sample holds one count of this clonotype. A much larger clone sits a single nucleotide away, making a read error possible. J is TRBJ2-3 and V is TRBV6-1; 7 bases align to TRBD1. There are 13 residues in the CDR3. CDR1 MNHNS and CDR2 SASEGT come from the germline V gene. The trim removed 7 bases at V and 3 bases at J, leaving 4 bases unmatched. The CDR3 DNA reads TGTGCCAGCAACCCGACAGGGACAGATACGCAGTATTTT. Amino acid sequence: CASNPTGTDTQYF.

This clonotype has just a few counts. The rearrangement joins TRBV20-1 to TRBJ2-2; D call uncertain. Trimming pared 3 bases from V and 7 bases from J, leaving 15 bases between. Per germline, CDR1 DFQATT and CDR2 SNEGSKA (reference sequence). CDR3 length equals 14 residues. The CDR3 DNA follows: TGCAGTGCTAGGGCCCGATCCGCAGTCGGGGAGCTGTTTTTT. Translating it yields CSARARSAVGELFF.

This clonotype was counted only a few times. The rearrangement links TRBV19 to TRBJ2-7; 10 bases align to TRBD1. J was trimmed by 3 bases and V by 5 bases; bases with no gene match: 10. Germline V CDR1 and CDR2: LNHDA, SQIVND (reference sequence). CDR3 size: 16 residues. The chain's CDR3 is CASSPLARDRGYEQYF. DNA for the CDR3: TGTGCCAGTAGTCCACTAGCCCGGGACAGGGGCTACGAGCAGTACTTC. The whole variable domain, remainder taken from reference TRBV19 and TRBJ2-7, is DGGITQSPKYLFRKEGQNVTLSCEQNLNHDAMYWYRQDPGQGLRLIYYSQIVNDFQKGDIAEGYSVSREKKESFPLTVTSAQKNPTAFYLCASSPLARDRGYEQYFGPGTRLTVT.

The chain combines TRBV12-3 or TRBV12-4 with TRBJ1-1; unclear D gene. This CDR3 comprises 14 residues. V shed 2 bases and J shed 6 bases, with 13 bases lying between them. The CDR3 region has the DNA TGTGCCAGCAGTTTAAAGGGAGTAATCTCTGAAGCTTTCTTT. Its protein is CASSLKGVISEAFF.

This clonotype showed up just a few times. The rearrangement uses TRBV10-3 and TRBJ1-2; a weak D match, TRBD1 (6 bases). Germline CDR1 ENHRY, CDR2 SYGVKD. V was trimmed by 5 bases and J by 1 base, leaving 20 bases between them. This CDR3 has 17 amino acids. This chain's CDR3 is CAISRGIMDSDNYGYTF. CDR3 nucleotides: TGTGCCATCAGTAGAGGGATTATGGACAGCGATAACTATGGCTACACCTTC.

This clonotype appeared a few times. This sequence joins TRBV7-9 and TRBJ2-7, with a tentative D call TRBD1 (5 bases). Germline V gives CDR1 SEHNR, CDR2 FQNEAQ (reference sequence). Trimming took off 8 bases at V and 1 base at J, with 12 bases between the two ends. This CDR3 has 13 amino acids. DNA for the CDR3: TGTGCCAGCGGGGCCAGGACGTCCTACGAGCAGTACTTC. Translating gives CASGARTSYEQYF.

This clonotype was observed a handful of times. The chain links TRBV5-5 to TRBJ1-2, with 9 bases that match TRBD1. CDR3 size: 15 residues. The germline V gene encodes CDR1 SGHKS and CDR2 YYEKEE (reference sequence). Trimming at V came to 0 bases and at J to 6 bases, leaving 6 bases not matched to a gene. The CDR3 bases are TGTGCCAGCAGCTTGGCGGGACAGGGACACCATGGCTACACCTTC. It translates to CASSLAGQGHHGYTF. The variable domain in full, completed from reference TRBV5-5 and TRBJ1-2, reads DAGVTQSPTHLIKTRGQQVTLRCSPISGHKSVSWYQQVLGQGPQFIFQYYEKEERGRGNFPDRFSARQFPNYSSELNVNALLLGDSALYLCASSLAGQGHHGYTFGSGTRLTVV.